Each of the 8 T cell receptor beta chains below was sequenced from the same sample in a study of CD8 T cells in ankylosing spondylitis. TCRdb re-analysed the 5' RACE reads in MiXCR, keeping a single row per CDR3 protein. The repertoire includes about 220,000 distinct CDR3 sequences, more than 25% of them detected once, and about 6.9% sits in the top ten. Sequenced sample: blood, either unsorted or a sorted T cell fraction (not recorded which). These receptors were taken from a male donor with ankylosing spondylitis or in good health (not recorded which).

This clonotype was counted ten times or more. The chain carries TRBV27 and TRBJ1-5; possibly TRBD1 for D (5 bases). V was clipped by 2 bases and J by 6 bases, with 20 bases between them. Germline values: CDR1 MNHEY, CDR2 SMNVEV (reference sequence). The CDR3 totals 17 residues. This CDR3 reads CASSLGSSSRGVQPQHF. The CDR3, as DNA: TGTGCCAGCAGTTTAGGTTCCTCCTCTAGAGGGGTTCAGCCCCAGCATTTT.

The chain is built from TRBV20-1 and TRBJ2-1, with D possibly TRBD1 on 6 matching bases. V was pared by 1 base and J by 4 bases, with 14 bases between. CDR1 is DFQATT and CDR2 is SNEGSKA in the germline V gene (reference sequence). CDR3 length: 15 residues. Here the CDR3 reads CSARGWGQIYNEQFF. In nucleotides, the CDR3 is TGCAGTGCTAGAGGATGGGGGCAAATTTACAATGAGCAGTTCTTC.

This clonotype was counted a few times. The chain employs TRBV10-3 and TRBJ2-2, with 8 bases that match TRBD1. The CDR3 covers 15 residues. The junction had 9 bases not matched to a gene; V was cut back by 6 bases and J by 6 bases. Germline CDR1 is ENHRY and CDR2 is SYGVKD. The CDR3 loop reads CAISPGQGASGELFF. The CDR3 nucleotides are TGTGCCATCAGCCCCGGACAGGGCGCCTCCGGGGAGCTGTTTTTT.

This chain joins TRBV12-3 or TRBV12-4 and TRBJ1-2; 7 bases are a match to TRBD1. The V and J ends lost 4 bases and 0 bases, in that order; junction bases with no gene match: 8. CDR3 size: 16 residues. The chain's CDR3 is CASSSQGPRTNYGYTF. The CDR3 coding sequence is TGTGCCAGCAGTTCACAGGGGCCACGAACTAACTATGGCTACACCTTC.

This clonotype has only a few counts. The V and J genes are TRBV27 and TRBJ2-3, with 8 bases matching TRBD1. V lost 7 bases, J lost 3 bases, and 15 bases stayed unmatched. There are 17 residues in the CDR3. In germline, CDR1 is MNHEY, CDR2 SMNVEV (reference sequence). CDR3 in amino acids: CASTRTAQGALTDTQYF. In DNA form, the CDR3 reads TGTGCCAGCACCAGAACGGCGCAGGGGGCCTTGACAGATACGCAGTATTTT.

V usage is TRBV29-1 and J usage is TRBJ2-1; possibly TRBD1 or TRBD2 for D (5 bases each). The CDR3 has 15 amino acids. Between the trimmed V and J ends, which lost 5 bases and 0 bases, there was a span of 14 bases. Germline lookup yields CDR1 SQVTM and CDR2 ANQGSEA. The DNA of the CDR3 is TGCAGCGTTACGGGACCGAAGAGCTCCTACAATGAGCAGTTCTTC. This translates into CSVTGPKSSYNEQFF.

There are many counts of this clonotype. The chain recombines TRBV3-1 with TRBJ2-5; D might be TRBD1 or TRBD2, each matching 7 bases. The CDR3 covers 14 residues. Trimming removed 5 bases from V and 5 bases from J, with 15 bases in between. CDR1 is LGHDT and CDR2 is YNNKEL in the germline V gene (reference sequence). In DNA form, the CDR3 reads TGTGCCAGCAGCAAAGCGGGGACAGAGGAGACCCAGTACTTC. Its protein is CASSKAGTEETQYF.

This clonotype has just a few counts. The V and J genes are TRBV20-1 and TRBJ2-7; the D gene is possibly TRBD1 (6 bases). Trimming stripped 6 bases from V and 0 bases from J, with 15 bases between. This CDR3 is built from 14 residues. Germline V gives CDR1 DFQATT, CDR2 SNEGSKA (reference sequence). CDR3 region: CSAMRDTSSYEQYF. The CDR3, as DNA: TGCAGTGCCATGAGGGACACCTCCTCCTACGAGCAGTACTTC.